This T cell receptor beta chain was documented in a study of blood T cell repertoires in COVID-19. Study-level information: The cDNA or gDNA used as material had been derived from T cells, B-cell-depleted T cells, or PBMCs.

Per the germline V gene, CDR1 is SGHDT and CDR2 is YYEEEE. This CDR3 has 19 residues. The ends lost 0 bases at V and 4 bases at J; junction bases unmatched: 17. Recruits, aged about 18 to 100 years, lived in 25 or so US areas. Among Cohort 3 donors, those recovered had two negative PCRs, clearance, or symptom resolution. Profiled with immunoSEQ multiplex PCR; TCRdb holds only in-frame clones, not every one. The sample includes about 320,000 clones, roughly 87% seen only once; the top ten take about 8.9%. Sequencing input: PBMCs or T cells enriched from blood (not recorded which). This receptor was taken from a woman between 18 and 29 years old who had recovered from COVID-19. J is TRBJ2-3 and V is TRBV5-6, with TRBD1 matching 7 bases. The CDR3 loop reads CASSLVSRGTGRGADTQYF. The CDR3 DNA follows: TGTGCCAGCAGCTTGGTTTCCAGGGGGACGGGCCGGGGCGCAGATACGCAGTATTTT.